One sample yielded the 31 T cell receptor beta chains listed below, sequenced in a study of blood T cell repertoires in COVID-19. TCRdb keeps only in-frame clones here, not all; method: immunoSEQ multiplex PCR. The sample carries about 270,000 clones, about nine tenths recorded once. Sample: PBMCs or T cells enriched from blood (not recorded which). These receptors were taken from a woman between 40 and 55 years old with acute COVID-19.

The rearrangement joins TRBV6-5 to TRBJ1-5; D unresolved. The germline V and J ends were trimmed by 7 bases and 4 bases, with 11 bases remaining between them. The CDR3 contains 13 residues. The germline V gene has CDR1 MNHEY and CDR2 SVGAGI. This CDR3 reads CASKMAHNQPQHF. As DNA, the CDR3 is TGTGCCAGCAAGATGGCACATAATCAGCCCCAGCATTTT.

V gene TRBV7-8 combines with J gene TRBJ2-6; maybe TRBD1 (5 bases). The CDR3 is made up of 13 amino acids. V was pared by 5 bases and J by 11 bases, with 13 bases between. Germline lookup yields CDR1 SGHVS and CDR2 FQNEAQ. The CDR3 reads CASSTRQTDVLTF. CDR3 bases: TGTGCCAGCAGCACCAGACAGACGGACGTCCTGACTTTC.

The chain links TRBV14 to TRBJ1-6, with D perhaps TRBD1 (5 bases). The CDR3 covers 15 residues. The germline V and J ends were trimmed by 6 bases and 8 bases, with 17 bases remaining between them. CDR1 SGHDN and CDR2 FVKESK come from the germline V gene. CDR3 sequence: CASSYNGGVDSPLHF. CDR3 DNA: TGTGCCAGCAGTTACAACGGGGGAGTAGATTCACCCCTCCACTTT.

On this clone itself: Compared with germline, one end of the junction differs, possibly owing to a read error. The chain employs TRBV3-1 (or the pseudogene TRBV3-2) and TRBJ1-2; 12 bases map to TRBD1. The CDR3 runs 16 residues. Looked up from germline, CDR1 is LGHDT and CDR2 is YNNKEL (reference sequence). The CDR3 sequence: CASTQGGTGGAYGYTF. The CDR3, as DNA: TGTGCCAGCACCCAAGGAGGGACAGGGGGCGCCTATGGCTACACCTTC.

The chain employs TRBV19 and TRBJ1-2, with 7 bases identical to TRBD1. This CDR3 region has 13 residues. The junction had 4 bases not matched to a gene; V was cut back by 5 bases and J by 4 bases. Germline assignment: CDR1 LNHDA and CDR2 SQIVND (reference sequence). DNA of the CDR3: TGTGCCAGTAGTGGAGACAGGGCCTATGGCTACACCTTC. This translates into CASSGDRAYGYTF.

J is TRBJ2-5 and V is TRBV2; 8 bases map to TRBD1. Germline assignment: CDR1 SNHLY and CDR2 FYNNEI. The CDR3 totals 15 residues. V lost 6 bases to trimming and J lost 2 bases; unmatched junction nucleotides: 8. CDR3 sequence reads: CASRKGTGKQETQYF. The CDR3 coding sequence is TGTGCCAGCAGAAAAGGGACAGGCAAACAAGAGACCCAGTACTTC.

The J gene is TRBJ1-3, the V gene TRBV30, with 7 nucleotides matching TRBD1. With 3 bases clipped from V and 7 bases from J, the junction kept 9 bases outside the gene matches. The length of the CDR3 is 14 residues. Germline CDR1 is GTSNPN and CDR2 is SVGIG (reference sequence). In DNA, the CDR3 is TGTGCCTGGAGGGAGACAGGGTCATCTAACACCATATATTTT. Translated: CAWRETGSSNTIYF.

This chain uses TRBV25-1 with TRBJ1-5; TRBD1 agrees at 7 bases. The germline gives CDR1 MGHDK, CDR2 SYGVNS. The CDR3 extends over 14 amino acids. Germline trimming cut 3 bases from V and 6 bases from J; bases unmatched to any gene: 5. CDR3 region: CASSDRGVIQPQHF. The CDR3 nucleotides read TGTGCCAGCAGTGACAGGGGGGTGATTCAGCCCCAGCATTTT. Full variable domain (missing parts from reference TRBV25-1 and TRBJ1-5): EADIYQTPRYLVIGTGKKITLECSQTMGHDKMYWYQQDPGMELHLIHYSYGVNSTEKGDLSSESTVSRIRTEHFPLTLESARPSHTSQYLCASSDRGVIQPQHFGDGTRLSIL.

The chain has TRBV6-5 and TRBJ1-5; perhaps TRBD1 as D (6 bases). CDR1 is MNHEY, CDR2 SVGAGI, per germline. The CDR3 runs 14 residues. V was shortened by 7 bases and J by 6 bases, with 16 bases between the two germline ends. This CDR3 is CASTPDGDIQPQHF. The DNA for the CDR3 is TGTGCCAGCACCCCTGATGGGGACATTCAGCCCCAGCATTTT.

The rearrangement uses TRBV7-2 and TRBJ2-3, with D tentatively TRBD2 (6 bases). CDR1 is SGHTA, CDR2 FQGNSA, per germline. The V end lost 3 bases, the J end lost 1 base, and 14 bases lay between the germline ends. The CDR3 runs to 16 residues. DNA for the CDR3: TGTGCCAGCAGCTTTCGCGGGAATAGGGGCACAGATACGCAGTATTTT. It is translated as CASSFRGNRGTDTQYF.

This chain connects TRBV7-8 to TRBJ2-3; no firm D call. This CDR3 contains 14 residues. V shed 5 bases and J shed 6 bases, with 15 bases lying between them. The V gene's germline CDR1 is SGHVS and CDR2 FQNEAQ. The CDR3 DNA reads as TGTGCCAGCAGCCCGCGAGGATTCACGGATACGCAGTATTTT. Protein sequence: CASSPRGFTDTQYF.

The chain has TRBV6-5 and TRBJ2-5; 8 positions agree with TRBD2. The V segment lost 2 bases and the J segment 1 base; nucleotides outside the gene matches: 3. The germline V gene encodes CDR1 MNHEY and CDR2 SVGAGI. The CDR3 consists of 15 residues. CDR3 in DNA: TGTGCCAGCAGTTACGGGCGGGGGGTCCAAGAGACCCAGTACTTC. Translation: CASSYGRGVQETQYF.

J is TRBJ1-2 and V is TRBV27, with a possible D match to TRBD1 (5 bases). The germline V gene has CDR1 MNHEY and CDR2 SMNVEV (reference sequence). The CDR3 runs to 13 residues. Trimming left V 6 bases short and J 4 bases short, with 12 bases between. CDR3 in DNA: TGTGCCAGCAGGGGGGGGGTCCTCTATGGCTACACCTTC. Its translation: CASRGGVLYGYTF.

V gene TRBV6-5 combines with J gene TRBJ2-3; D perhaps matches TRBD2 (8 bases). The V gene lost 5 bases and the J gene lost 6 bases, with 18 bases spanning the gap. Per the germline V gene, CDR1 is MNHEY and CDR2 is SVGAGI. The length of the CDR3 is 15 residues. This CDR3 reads CASSPSGRGGDTQYF. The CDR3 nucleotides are TGTGCCAGCAGTCCAAGCGGGAGAGGGGGCGATACGCAGTATTTT.

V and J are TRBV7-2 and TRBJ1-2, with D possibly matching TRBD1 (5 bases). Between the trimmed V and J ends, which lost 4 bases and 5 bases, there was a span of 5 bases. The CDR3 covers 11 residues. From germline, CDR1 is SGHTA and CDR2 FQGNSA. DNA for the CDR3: TGTGCCAGCAGCTCAGGGTATGGCTACACCTTC. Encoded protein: CASSSGYGYTF.

The CDR3 DNA reads as TGCGCCAGCAGCCCACAGGGACAGGAAAGTTTTAACTATGGCTACACCTTC. Encoded protein: CASSPQGQESFNYGYTF. V and J are TRBV5-1 and TRBJ1-2; 8 nucleotides match TRBD1. The V segment lost 4 bases and the J segment 1 base; nucleotides outside the gene matches: 12. Germline CDR1 and CDR2: SGHRS and YFSETQ. CDR3 length equals 17 residues.

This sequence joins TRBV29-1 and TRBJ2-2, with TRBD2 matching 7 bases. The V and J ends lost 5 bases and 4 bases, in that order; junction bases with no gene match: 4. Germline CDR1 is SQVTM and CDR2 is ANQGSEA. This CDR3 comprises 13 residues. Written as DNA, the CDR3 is TGCAGCGTTTGGGACTACAGCACCGGGGAGCTGTTTTTT. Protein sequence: CSVWDYSTGELFF.

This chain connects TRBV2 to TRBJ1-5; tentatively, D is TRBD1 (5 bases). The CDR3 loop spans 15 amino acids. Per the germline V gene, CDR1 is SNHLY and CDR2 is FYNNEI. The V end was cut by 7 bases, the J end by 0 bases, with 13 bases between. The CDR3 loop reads CASKLGGISNQPQHF. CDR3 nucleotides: TGTGCCAGCAAGCTCGGGGGGATTAGCAATCAGCCCCAGCATTTT.

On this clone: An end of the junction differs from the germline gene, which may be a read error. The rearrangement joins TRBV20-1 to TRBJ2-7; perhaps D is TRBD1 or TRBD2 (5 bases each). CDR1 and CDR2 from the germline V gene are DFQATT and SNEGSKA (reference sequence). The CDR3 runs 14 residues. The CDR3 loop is CSASGTGYSFEQYF. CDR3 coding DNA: TGCAGTGCTAGTGGGACGGGATATTCCTTCGAGCAGTACTTC.

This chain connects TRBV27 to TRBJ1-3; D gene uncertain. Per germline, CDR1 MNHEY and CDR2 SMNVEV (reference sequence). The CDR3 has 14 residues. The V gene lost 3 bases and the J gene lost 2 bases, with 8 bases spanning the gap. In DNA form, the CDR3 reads TGTGCCAGCAGTTTCGGGTCCCCTGGAAACACCATATATTTT. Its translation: CASSFGSPGNTIYF.

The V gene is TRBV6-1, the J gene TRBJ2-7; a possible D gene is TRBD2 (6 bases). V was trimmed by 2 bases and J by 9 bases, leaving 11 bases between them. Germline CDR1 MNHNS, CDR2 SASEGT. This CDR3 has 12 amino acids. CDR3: CASSEWLRGQYF. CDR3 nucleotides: TGTGCCAGCAGTGAATGGCTGCGGGGGCAGTACTTC.

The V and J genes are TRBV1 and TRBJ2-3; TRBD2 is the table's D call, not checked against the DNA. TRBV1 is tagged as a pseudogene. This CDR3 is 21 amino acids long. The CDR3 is CTSSQENRTSGEETDTDTQYF. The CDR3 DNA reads TGCACCAGCAGCCAAGAGAATAGGACTAGCGGGGAAGAAACCGACACAGATACGCAGTATTTT.

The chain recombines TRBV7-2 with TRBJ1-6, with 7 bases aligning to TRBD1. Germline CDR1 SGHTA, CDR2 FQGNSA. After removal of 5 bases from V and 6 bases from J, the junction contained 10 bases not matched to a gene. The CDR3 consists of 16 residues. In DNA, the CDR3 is TGTGCCAGCAGCAACCGAGGGGACAGCTCTAATTCACCCCTCCACTTT. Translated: CASSNRGDSSNSPLHF.

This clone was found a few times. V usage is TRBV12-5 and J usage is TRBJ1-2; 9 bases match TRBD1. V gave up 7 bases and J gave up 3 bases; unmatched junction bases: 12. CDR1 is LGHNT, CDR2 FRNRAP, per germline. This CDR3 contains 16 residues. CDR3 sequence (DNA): TGTGCTAGTGACAGACCGGGACAGGGATTGTACTATGGCTACACCTTC. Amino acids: CASDRPGQGLYYGYTF.

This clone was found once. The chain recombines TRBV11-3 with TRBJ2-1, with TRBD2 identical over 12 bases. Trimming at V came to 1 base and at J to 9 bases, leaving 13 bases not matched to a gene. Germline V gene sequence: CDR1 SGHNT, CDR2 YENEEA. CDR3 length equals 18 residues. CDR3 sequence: CASSLVYWRLAGEGEQFF. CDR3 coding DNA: TGTGCCAGCAGCTTAGTCTACTGGAGACTAGCGGGAGAGGGTGAGCAGTTCTTC.

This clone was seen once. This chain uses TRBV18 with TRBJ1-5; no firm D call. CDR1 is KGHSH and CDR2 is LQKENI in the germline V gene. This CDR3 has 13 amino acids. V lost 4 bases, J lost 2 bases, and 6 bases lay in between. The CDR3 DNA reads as TGTGCCAGCTCACTCAGTGGCAATCAGCCCCAGCATTTT. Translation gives CASSLSGNQPQHF.

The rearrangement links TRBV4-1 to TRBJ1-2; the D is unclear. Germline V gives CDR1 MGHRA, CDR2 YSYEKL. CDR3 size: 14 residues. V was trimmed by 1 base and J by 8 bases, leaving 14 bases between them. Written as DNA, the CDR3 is TGCGCCAGCAGCCAAGGGTACGGACTGGGGGGCTACACCTTC. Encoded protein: CASSQGYGLGGYTF.

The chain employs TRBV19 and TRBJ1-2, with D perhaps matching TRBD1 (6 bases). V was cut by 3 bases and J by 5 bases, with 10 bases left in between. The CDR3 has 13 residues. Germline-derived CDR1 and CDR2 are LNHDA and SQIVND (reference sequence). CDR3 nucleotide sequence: TGTGCCAGTAGTATCGGGACAAGGTATGGCTACACCTTC. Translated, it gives CASSIGTRYGYTF.

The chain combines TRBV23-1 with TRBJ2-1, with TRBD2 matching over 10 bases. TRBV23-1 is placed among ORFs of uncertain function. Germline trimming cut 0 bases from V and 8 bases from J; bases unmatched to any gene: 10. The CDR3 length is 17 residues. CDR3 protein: CASSQSSPSGRRDEQFF. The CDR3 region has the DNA TGCGCCAGCAGTCAATCTTCCCCTAGCGGGAGAAGAGATGAGCAGTTCTTC.

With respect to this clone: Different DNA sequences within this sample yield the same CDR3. The CDR3 DNA is TGTGCCAGCAGTCCGACAGGGGCCTATGGCTACACCTTC. Amino acids: CASSPTGAYGYTF. The rearrangement uses TRBV12-3 or TRBV12-4 and TRBJ1-2; 8 bases line up with TRBD1. V was clipped by 5 bases and J by 4 bases; unmatched bases: 3. The CDR3 is 13 amino acids.

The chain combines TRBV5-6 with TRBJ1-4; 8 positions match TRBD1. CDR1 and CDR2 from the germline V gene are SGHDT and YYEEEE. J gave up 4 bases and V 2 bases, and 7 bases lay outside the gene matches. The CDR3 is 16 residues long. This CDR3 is CASSFGQGRNNEKLFF. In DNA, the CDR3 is TGTGCCAGCAGCTTCGGACAGGGACGAAATAATGAAAAACTGTTTTTT.